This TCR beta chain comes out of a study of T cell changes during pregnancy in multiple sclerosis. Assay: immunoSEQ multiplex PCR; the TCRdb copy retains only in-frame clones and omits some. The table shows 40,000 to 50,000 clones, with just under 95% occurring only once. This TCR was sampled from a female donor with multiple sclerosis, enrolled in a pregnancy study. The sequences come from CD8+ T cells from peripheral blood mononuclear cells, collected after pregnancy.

CDR3 in amino acids: CASSYGQGSNYGYTF. DNA for the CDR3: TGTGCCAGCAGCTATGGACAGGGATCTAACTATGGCTACACCTTC. The chain recombines TRBV7-2 with TRBJ1-2, with 8 bases aligning to TRBD1. Losses at the gene ends were 4 bases for V and 0 bases for J; bases not matched to a gene: 4. The CDR3 length is 15 residues. Germline-derived CDR1 and CDR2 are SGHTA and FQGNSA.